Below are 2 T cell receptor beta chains sequenced from a single sample in a study of neoadjuvant anti-PD-1 for oral cavity cancer. Clones were read by immunoSEQ multiplex PCR, and TCRdb kept only the in-frame ones, dropping some. The sample comprises over 80,000 clones, roughly 80% of which are singletons, and around 3.2% rests with the top ten. The sequenced sample was PBMCs, obtained before nivolumab (anti-PD-1) treatment. The receptors here all came from a person between 40 and 85 years old with oral cavity squamous cell carcinoma.

This chain uses TRBV6-5 with TRBJ2-7; 14 bases are shared with TRBD2. V shed 6 bases, J shed 4 bases, and the junction held 5 bases outside the gene matches. The CDR3 is 15 residues long. The germline V gene encodes CDR1 MNHEY and CDR2 SVGAGI. The chain's CDR3 is CASSRLAGGPYEQYF. The CDR3 DNA reads as TGTGCCAGCAGCCGACTAGCGGGAGGGCCATACGAGCAGTACTTC.

A single count supports this clone. This rearrangement joins TRBV28 to TRBJ2-3; TRBD2 agrees at 11 bases. Looked up from germline, CDR1 is MDHEN and CDR2 is SYDVKM. The CDR3 length is 14 residues. V lost 10 bases and J lost 3; bases outside the gene matches: 6. CDR3 nucleotides: TGTGCCACCCGGGGACTAGCGGTTACAGATACGCAGTATTTT. The encoded protein is CATRGLAVTDTQYF.